This TCR beta chain derives from a study of patients with pleural tuberculosis. TCRdb redid the calling of the reads with MiXCR, one entry per CDR3 protein. Here the sample spans about 29,000 distinct CDR3 sequences, 15% to 20% being singletons. Trimming stripped 0 bases from V and 1 base from J, with 17 bases between. Germline loops: CDR1 SGHRS, CDR2 YFSETQ. The CDR3 sequence is 17 residues long. This clonotype was observed at least ten times. The clonotype comes from a human donor with pleural tuberculosis. The sequenced sample was peripheral blood. This chain joins TRBV5-1 and TRBJ2-7; D gene uncertain. The CDR3 nucleotides are TGCGCCAGCAGCTTGGCCCCCCAGACGGAGCTGTCCTACGAGCAGTACTTC. It translates to CASSLAPQTELSYEQYF.